This T cell receptor (beta chain) is drawn from a study of control samples from healthy donors and cancer patients. The method was immunoSEQ multiplex PCR; TCRdb's version includes in-frame clones alone and lacks a portion of them. The repertoire consists of around 72,000 clones, with 84% occurring once and the leading ten covering about 15%. CDR3 length equals 14 residues. Trimming shortened V by 2 bases and J by 7 bases, and 15 bases separated the two germline ends. Per the germline V gene, CDR1 is GTSNPN and CDR2 is SVGIG (reference sequence). The rearrangement links TRBV30 to TRBJ1-3, with TRBD1 as a possible D gene (6 bases). The sequence derives from a man between 45 and 60 years old in good health. The sample consisted of blood. The CDR3 protein is CAWSSFQGRNTIYF. The CDR3 DNA sequence: TGTGCCTGGAGTTCATTCCAGGGGCGGAACACCATATATTTT. The entire variable domain, with the rest obtained from reference TRBV30 and TRBJ1-3, is as follows: SQTIHQWPATLVQPVGSPLSLECTVEGTSNPNLYWYRQAAGRGLQLLFYSVGIGQISSEVPQNLSASRPQDRQFILSSKKLLLSDSGFYLCAWSSFQGRNTIYFGEGSWLTVV.